This T cell receptor beta chain was profiled in a study of blood T cell repertoires in COVID-19. The overall study: Specimens from acute and convalescent COVID-19 originated in the United States, Italy and Spain. The analysed material was cDNA or gDNA that came from T cells, B-cell-depleted T cells, or PBMCs.

The germline CDR1 and CDR2 sequences are LNHNV and YYDKDF (reference sequence). The V end was cut by 3 bases, the J end by 5 bases, with 14 bases between. The CDR3 sequence is 15 residues long. In the original analysis: By means of reference gene primer amplification, nucleated cell counts were estimated. Data came from immunoSEQ multiplex PCR; TCRdb stores just in-frame clones and leaves some out. V, J and clone size derive from that table, while D and trimming were established from the DNA sequence. The table has about 60,000 clones, roughly 86% seen once. The sequencing input was peripheral blood. The clonotype originates from a man aged 50-59 years with active COVID-19. The gene calls are TRBV15 and TRBJ1-5; tentative D call: TRBD1 (5 bases). CDR3 residues: CATSRGLLRDQPQHF. DNA for the CDR3: TGTGCCACCAGCAGGGGATTGCTCAGGGATCAGCCCCAGCATTTT.